This T cell receptor beta chain came from a study of blood T cell repertoires in COVID-19. Across the whole study: Italy, Spain and the United States were the sources of the convalescent and acute COVID-19 samples. T cells, B-cell-depleted T cells, or PBMCs provided the cDNA or gDNA that served as material.

Per the original data handling: Reference gene primer amplification yielded estimated nucleated cell counts. The method was immunoSEQ multiplex PCR; TCRdb's version includes in-frame clones alone and lacks a portion of them. From that table come the V and J calls and clone size; the DNA was used to work out D and trimming. Counted here are 25,000 to 30,000 clones, 85% occurring once; the ten biggest clones make up 25%. The CDR3 is 15 amino acids. The ends lost 6 bases at V and 4 bases at J; junction bases unmatched: 11. Germline CDR1 reads LNHDA; CDR2 reads SQIVND (reference sequence). The chain links TRBV19 to TRBJ2-5; 7 bases align to TRBD2. The sequenced material came from peripheral blood. This clonotype was sampled from a human donor in a cohort sampled during active COVID-19. The CDR3 loop is CASSPGGKKGETQYF. The CDR3 bases are TGTGCCAGTAGCCCGGGGGGAAAGAAGGGAGAGACCCAGTACTTC.